The present T cell receptor beta chain was sequenced within a study of blood T cells in healthy people across ages. Looking at the study overall: Template switching retrieved approximately one barcoded beta molecule for each two T cells.

Germline assignment: CDR1 ENHRY and CDR2 SYGVKD. There are 14 residues in the CDR3. V was pared by 0 bases and J by 8 bases, with 10 bases between. The use of a sample-barcoded 5' primer and a J-beta primer mix characterized a second PCR of roughly 6 to 11 cycles. TCRdb reanalysed the 5' RACE reads using MiXCR and keeps one entry per CDR3 protein. The sample includes 550,000 to 650,000 distinct CDR3 sequences, about 27% of them seen just once. This sample was also put to use in a study of T cells of mothers and their children. That work states: Within related and unrelated pairs, thymic selection shapes TCR recombination output in a similar way.

The receptor was derived from a boy between 2 and 10 years old in good health. Specimen: blood. V usage is TRBV10-3 and J usage is TRBJ1-4; D gene unclear. CDR3 sequence: CAISESRGSEKLFF. The DNA of the CDR3 is TGTGCCATCAGTGAGTCGCGGGGTAGCGAAAAACTGTTTTTT.